This entry lists 17 T cell receptor beta chains sequenced from one sample in a study of blood T cells in healthy people across ages. Together with a sample-barcoded 5' primer, a J-beta primer mix was included in a second PCR lasting about 7 to 11 cycles. Via MiXCR, TCRdb re-called the 5' RACE reads, giving one row per CDR3 protein. The sample consists of 1.4 million to 1.5 million distinct CDR3 sequences, 42% of them appearing once. Sequencing was done on a sample of blood. The origin of the receptors is a woman aged 18-29 years in good health.

This chain joins TRBV16 and TRBJ1-1; D is undetermined. V lost 5 bases and J 0 bases, leaving 13 bases between the germline ends. Germline V lookup: CDR1 KGHSY, CDR2 FQNENV. This CDR3 region has 15 residues. The CDR3 coding sequence is TGTGCCAGCAGCAAGAGCACGACATTGAACACTGAAGCTTTCTTT. Translation gives CASSKSTTLNTEAFF.

The sample holds a few counts of this clonotype. V and J are TRBV9 and TRBJ2-1; 8 bases line up with TRBD2. V trimming: 0 bases; J trimming: 4 bases; junction bases outside the gene matches: 6. Germline assignment: CDR1 SGDLS and CDR2 YYNGEE. The CDR3 has 16 amino acids. CDR3 sequence: CASSVVESSGYNEQFF. In nucleotides, the CDR3 is TGTGCCAGCAGCGTAGTTGAGTCTAGCGGGTACAATGAGCAGTTCTTC.

This clonotype was recorded a few times. This sequence joins TRBV5-1 and TRBJ1-2; D is perhaps TRBD1 (6 bases). CDR3 length: 14 residues. Germline loops: CDR1 SGHRS, CDR2 YFSETQ. Trimming took 0 bases from V and 7 from J, leaving 13 bases between them. CDR3 residues: CASSLALGARGYTF. The CDR3 bases are TGCGCCAGCAGCTTGGCCCTGGGGGCGCGTGGCTACACCTTC. The complete variable domain, with remaining parts taken from reference TRBV5-1 and TRBJ1-2, reads KAGVTQTPRYLIKTRGQQVTLSCSPISGHRSVSWYQQTPGQGLQFLFEYFSETQRNKGNFPGRFSGRQFSNSRSEMNVSTLELGDSALYLCASSLALGARGYTFGSGTRLTVV.

This chain connects TRBV28 to TRBJ1-6; weak D call: TRBD1 (5 bases). Germline-derived CDR1 and CDR2 are MDHEN and SYDVKM. V was cut by 2 bases and J by 10 bases, with 12 bases left in between. This CDR3 is 14 amino acids long. Written as DNA, the CDR3 is TGTGCCAGCAGTTTAGAGGGGCTACGGTCACCCCTCCACTTT. Encoded protein: CASSLEGLRSPLHF.

This clonotype was counted once. The rearrangement links TRBV2 to TRBJ2-4, with D maybe TRBD1 (6 bases). The DNA matches TRBJ2-7 better at its end, which makes the J call doubtful. The CDR3 extends over 15 amino acids. The V gene's germline CDR1 is SNHLY and CDR2 FYNNEI. The CDR3 nucleotides are TGTGCCAGGGGACAATGGGTGGAGTCCAACTACGAGCAGTACTTC. Its translation is CARGQWVESNYEQYF.

J is TRBJ1-6 and V is TRBV5-1; D gene unclear. Trimming stripped 0 bases from V and 7 bases from J, with 11 bases between. The CDR3 extends over 15 amino acids. Germline CDR1 reads SGHRS; CDR2 reads YFSETQ. The CDR3 nucleotides read TGCGCCAGCAGCTTGGATGGGGTAGGGAATTCACCCCTCCACTTT. Translated: CASSLDGVGNSPLHF. Full variable domain (outside the CDR3, taken from reference TRBV5-1 and TRBJ1-6): KAGVTQTPRYLIKTRGQQVTLSCSPISGHRSVSWYQQTPGQGLQFLFEYFSETQRNKGNFPGRFSGRQFSNSRSEMNVSTLELGDSALYLCASSLDGVGNSPLHFGNGTRLTVT.

V is TRBV12-3 or TRBV12-4 and J is TRBJ2-7, with D perhaps assigned TRBD1 or TRBD2 (6 bases each). V lost 6 bases, J lost 0 bases, and 15 bases lay in between. The length of the CDR3 is 15 residues. The CDR3 DNA sequence: TGTGCCAGCAGCCCCTGGGGGGCGGACTCCTACGAGCAGTACTTC. Translation: CASSPWGADSYEQYF.

This clonotype appeared a few times. The chain joins TRBV5-1 to TRBJ2-3, with D tentatively TRBD1 (6 bases). The germline gives CDR1 SGHRS, CDR2 YFSETQ. V lost 0 bases, J lost 3 bases, and 11 bases lay in between. The length of the CDR3 is 15 residues. CDR3 nucleotides: TGCGCCAGCAGCTTGGTGCAGGGGCGGACAGATACGCAGTATTTT. Translation: CASSLVQGRTDTQYF.

This clonotype has just a few counts. The chain is built from TRBV5-4 and TRBJ2-1, with TRBD2 matching over 8 bases. The CDR3 has 15 amino acids. The J segment lost 6 bases and the V segment lost 0 bases, leaving 5 bases of the junction unmatched. CDR1 SGHNT and CDR2 YYREEE come from the germline V gene (reference sequence). The CDR3, as DNA: TGTGCCAGCAGCTTGGTCAGCGGGGGTGGCAATGAGCAGTTCTTC. Residues: CASSLVSGGGNEQFF.

This clonotype was recorded a few times. This chain links TRBV4-2 with TRBJ1-2; no clear D. This CDR3 comprises 15 residues. The V end lost 0 bases, the J end lost 7 bases, and 15 bases lay between the germline ends. Germline values: CDR1 LGHNA, CDR2 YNFKEQ. The CDR3 reads CASSQERIKGAGYTF. The CDR3 nucleotides read TGTGCCAGCAGCCAAGAACGAATCAAGGGAGCTGGCTACACCTTC.

A remark on this clonotype: This could be a read error, since a much larger clone is one nucleotide away. The rearrangement links TRBV29-1 to TRBJ2-4, with a possible D match to TRBD1 (6 bases). V gave up 6 bases and J gave up 13 bases, with 22 bases separating them. The CDR3 runs 13 residues. Germline values: CDR1 SQVTM, CDR2 ANQGSEA. CDR3 residues: CSVDYTGSNEQYF. For the CDR3, the DNA is TGCAGCGTAGATTATACAGGGTCCAATGAGCAGTACTTC.

The rearrangement uses TRBV20-1 and TRBJ2-7, with TRBD2 identical over 9 bases. The CDR3 is 15 amino acids. The V gene's germline CDR1 is DFQATT and CDR2 SNEGSKA (reference sequence). The J segment lost 4 bases and the V segment lost 2 bases, leaving 9 bases of the junction unmatched. The CDR3 DNA sequence: TGCAGTGCTAGACCAGGAGAGCGGGGGGTGTACGAGCAGTACTTC. Translation gives CSARPGERGVYEQYF.

CDR3 bases: TGTGCCAGCAGCGTTATTCTTGAGGGGGGGCGGTGGGAGGGGGACACTGAAGCTTTCTTT. Residues: CASSVILEGGRWEGDTEAFF. The J gene is TRBJ1-1, the V gene TRBV11-2; maybe TRBD1 (6 bases). The CDR3 has 20 residues. V was trimmed by 5 bases and J by 3 bases, leaving 31 bases between them. Germline loops: CDR1 SGHAT, CDR2 FQNNGV.

The V call is TRBV27, the J call TRBJ2-7, with D possibly being TRBD2 (5 bases). The length of the CDR3 is 13 residues. Germline values: CDR1 MNHEY, CDR2 SMNVEV (reference sequence). Trimming removed 7 bases from V and 3 bases from J, with 13 bases in between. CDR3 region: CASTRGRDYEQYF. The CDR3 nucleotides are TGTGCCAGCACCAGAGGGAGAGACTACGAGCAGTACTTC.

This clonotype was picked up a small number of times. The genes are TRBV12-3 or TRBV12-4 and TRBJ1-5; 9 positions match TRBD1. V gave up 6 bases and J gave up 3 bases; unmatched junction bases: 9. The CDR3 consists of 16 residues. CDR3 region: CASRGTGSLDNQPQHF. In DNA form, the CDR3 reads TGTGCCAGCAGGGGGACAGGGAGCCTTGACAATCAGCCCCAGCATTTT.

V is TRBV20-1 and J is TRBJ1-1; 8 bases map to TRBD1. The germline CDR1 and CDR2 sequences are DFQATT and SNEGSKA (reference sequence). The CDR3 covers 14 residues. Unmatched junction bases numbered 7, after V lost 5 bases and J lost 2 bases. DNA for the CDR3: TGCAGTGCTTCCAGGACAGGGACCAACACTGAAGCTTTCTTT. Translating it yields CSASRTGTNTEAFF.

This clonotype was detected a few times. The chain combines TRBV11-2 with TRBJ2-1; D perhaps matches TRBD2 (7 bases). Trimming left V 6 bases short and J 4 bases short, with 13 bases between. Looked up from germline, CDR1 is SGHAT and CDR2 is FQNNGV. CDR3 length equals 14 residues. CDR3 residues: CASRRGGDYNEQFF. CDR3 coding DNA: TGTGCCAGCAGGAGGGGGGGAGATTACAATGAGCAGTTCTTC.